This T cell receptor beta chain was recorded in a study of cytomegalovirus exposure and HLA in healthy donors. The study's findings and limits: Cytomegalovirus association was listed for around 180 TCR beta chains.

Points on this clone: Antigen specificity is unknown.

Germline CDR1 and CDR2: SGHRS and YFSETQ. The CDR3 spans 15 residues. The V end was cut by 0 bases, the J end by 2 bases, with 9 bases between. Produced via immunoSEQ multiplex PCR; TCRdb's table is partial and in-frame only. The profile shows about 69,000 clones, under 96% of them singletons. Sequencing input: PBMCs. The receptor was isolated from a young woman in good health and CMV-seropositive. The chain employs TRBV5-1 and TRBJ2-1, with D perhaps matching TRBD1 (5 bases). The CDR3 nucleotides are TGCGCCAGCAGCTTGGGGGGCAGCCCCTACAATGAGCAGTTCTTC. Its protein is CASSLGGSPYNEQFF.